Listed here is a single TCR beta chain. Clones were read by immunoSEQ multiplex PCR, and TCRdb kept only the in-frame ones, dropping some. The table has around 190,000 clones, around nine tenths seen once; the top ten hold approximately 1.1%. The record originates from a study of blood T cell repertoires in COVID-19. Study context: PBMCs, B-cell-depleted T cells, or T cells provided the cDNA or gDNA that made up the material.

There are 13 residues in the CDR3. V gave up 7 bases and J gave up 0 bases; unmatched junction bases: 3. Germline V gene sequence: CDR1 SQVTM, CDR2 ANQGSEA. V and J are TRBV29-1 and TRBJ1-1; 9 bases are a match to TRBD1. This clonotype originated in a man younger than 45 with acute or convalescent COVID-19. Sample: peripheral blood. The CDR3, as DNA: TGCAGCGCAGGACAGGGGTTGAACACTGAAGCTTTCTTT. Its protein product is CSAGQGLNTEAFF.